Each of the 6 T cell receptor beta chains below was sequenced from the same sample in a study of T-cell reconstitution after alpha-beta-depleted transplantation in children. Molecular barcoding with unique molecular identifiers was used for the TCRbeta library. TCRdb used MiXCR to reprocess the PCR reads, holding one entry per CDR3 protein. The sample shows about 590,000 distinct CDR3 sequences, 10% to 15% of them seen only once. This specimen was PBMCs, mostly from graft donor cells, taken 360 days after TCRalphabeta/CD19-depleted stem cell transplant. The receptors were sampled from a male patient aged 10 to 17 who had a stem cell transplant for acute myeloid leukemia, so the T cells may come from the graft donor.

The table lists this clonotype with a few counts. The chain couples TRBV29-1 to TRBJ2-5; 7 nucleotides match TRBD2. CDR1 is SQVTM and CDR2 is ANQGSEA in the germline V gene. The CDR3 loop spans 14 amino acids. The J segment lost 4 bases and the V segment lost 6 bases, leaving 11 bases of the junction unmatched. CDR3 region: CSVTIAGRIETQYF. As DNA, the CDR3 is TGCAGCGTCACAATAGCGGGCCGGATAGAGACCCAGTACTTC.

This clonotype was seen a few times. V is TRBV29-1 and J is TRBJ2-7; D is unresolved. The V end lost 4 bases, the J end lost 6 bases, and 19 bases lay between the germline ends. Looked up from germline, CDR1 is SQVTM and CDR2 is ANQGSEA. The CDR3 contains 14 residues. The CDR3 DNA reads TGCAGCGTTGCTGCTACAGTTAGGGCGTCCGAGCAGTACTTC. Residues: CSVAATVRASEQYF.

This clonotype was recorded at least ten times. CDR3 sequence: CASSGAGGVETQYF. Here the CDR3 DNA reads TGTGCCAGCAGCGGGGCCGGGGGGGTTGAGACCCAGTACTTC. V gene TRBV12-3 or TRBV12-4 combines with J gene TRBJ2-5; 8 nucleotides line up with TRBD2. With 6 bases clipped from V and 5 bases from J, the junction kept 8 bases outside the gene matches. The CDR3 runs to 14 residues.

This clonotype was seen ten or more times. V is TRBV3-1 and J is TRBJ2-5; 10 bases match TRBD1. The ends lost 3 bases at V and 5 bases at J; junction bases unmatched: 6. From germline, CDR1 is LGHDT and CDR2 YNNKEL (reference sequence). The CDR3 has 15 residues. For the CDR3, the DNA is TGTGCCAGCAGCCACACGACAGGGGGCCTGGAGACCCAGTACTTC. The encoded protein is CASSHTTGGLETQYF.

This clonotype has only a few counts. V is TRBV20-1 and J is TRBJ2-5; a possible D gene is TRBD2 (6 bases). Germline values: CDR1 DFQATT, CDR2 SNEGSKA (reference sequence). The CDR3 is 16 residues long. The V gene lost 0 bases and the J gene lost 1 base, with 15 bases spanning the gap. The DNA for the CDR3 is TGCAGTGCTAGAGAGTCCCGAATAGCGGTCCAAGAGACCCAGTACTTC. Translated: CSARESRIAVQETQYF.

This clonotype came up many times. Here the CDR3 reads CAISDSGTVSYEQYF. The CDR3, as DNA: TGTGCCATCAGTGATTCCGGGACTGTCTCCTACGAGCAGTACTTC. The chain carries TRBV10-3 and TRBJ2-7, with D possibly matching TRBD2 (6 bases). The germline V and J ends were trimmed by 3 bases and 0 bases, with 12 bases remaining between them. Germline CDR1 reads ENHRY; CDR2 reads SYGVKD. The CDR3 runs 15 residues.